This T cell receptor (beta chain) was retrieved from a study of blood T cell repertoires in COVID-19. For the study at large: The cDNA or gDNA used as material had been derived from T cells, B-cell-depleted T cells, or PBMCs.

Germline V CDR1 and CDR2: SGHTA, FQGNSA. There are 15 residues in the CDR3. J gave up 5 bases and V 8 bases, and 10 bases lay outside the gene matches. TCRdb's table, derived via immunoSEQ multiplex PCR, lists solely in-frame clones and lacks some. The profile shows under 150,000 clones, around 83% of them singletons. The sample taken for sequencing was peripheral blood. The receptor comes from a woman aged 55-69 years with COVID-19, enrolled during active disease. The chain couples TRBV7-2 to TRBJ2-5; 11 bases are a match to TRBD2. The CDR3 nucleotides read TGTGCCAGCTCCCCCCAACTAGCGGGGGAGGAGACCCAGTACTTC. This encodes CASSPQLAGEETQYF. The full variable domain, rest sourced from reference TRBV7-2 and TRBJ2-5, is GAGVSQSPSNKVTEKGKDVELRCDPISGHTALYWYRQSLGQGLEFLIYFQGNSAPDKSGLPSDRFSAERTGGSVSTLTIQRTQQEDSAVYLCASSPQLAGEETQYFGPGTRLLVL.